This T cell receptor beta chain was captured by sequencing in a study of blood T cell repertoires in COVID-19. Study as a whole: The study drew acute and convalescent COVID-19 samples from the United States, Italy and Spain. PBMCs, B-cell-depleted T cells, or T cells were the source of the cDNA or gDNA that made up the material.

Germline CDR1 reads MNHEY; CDR2 reads SMNVEV (reference sequence). The CDR3 length is 16 residues. V was trimmed by 3 bases and J by 2 bases, leaving 17 bases between them. In the original processing: Amplification of reference gene primers provided the estimated nucleated cell counts. Method: immunoSEQ multiplex PCR; TCRdb's copy keeps in-frame clones and lacks some. That table supplies the V and J calls and clone size; D and trimming were determined from the DNA. The profile covers roughly 150,000 clones, with around 84% appearing a single time and just over 9.5% taken by the ten largest. The sample comprised peripheral blood. This clonotype was obtained from a woman aged 45-59 years with acute or convalescent COVID-19. The V call is TRBV27, the J call TRBJ2-7; maybe TRBD1 (5 bases). CDR3 sequence reads: CASSLWGSNGPYEQYF. CDR3 DNA sequence: TGTGCCAGCAGTTTGTGGGGCTCTAACGGGCCCTACGAGCAGTACTTC.